This entry is about one T cell receptor (beta chain). The data are from a study of blood T cell repertoires in COVID-19. Study-wide context: COVID-19 samples from acute and convalescent phases originated in the United States, Italy and Spain. Sources were T cells, B-cell-depleted T cells, or PBMCs; the material itself was cDNA or gDNA.

Authors' data handling: For nucleated cells, counts were estimated from reference gene primer amplification. The protocol was immunoSEQ multiplex PCR, while the TCRdb copy is restricted to in-frame clones and leaves out a portion. V, J and clone size reflect that table, while D and trimming were determined from the DNA. The data hold 100,000 to 150,000 clones, with 69% observed a single time. V shed 5 bases, J shed 0 bases, and the junction held 5 bases outside the gene matches. Germline values: CDR1 GTSNPN, CDR2 SVGIG (reference sequence). CDR3 length: 15 residues. Sequencing used peripheral blood. This sequence originates from a woman aged 70-85 years with acute or convalescent COVID-19. This chain links TRBV30 with TRBJ2-2, with 8 bases that match TRBD2. The CDR3 DNA reads as TGTGCCTGGTTAAGCGGGGGCGCGAACACCGGGGAGCTGTTTTTT. It specifies CAWLSGGANTGELFF. Filled out from reference TRBV30 and TRBJ2-2, the complete variable domain reads SQTIHQWPATLVQPVGSPLSLECTVEGTSNPNLYWYRQAAGRGLQLLFYSVGIGQISSEVPQNLSASRPQDRQFILSSKKLLLSDSGFYLCAWLSGGANTGELFFGEGSRLTVL.